The clone carrying this T cell receptor (beta chain) was counted ten times or more. This CDR3 has 15 amino acids. V was cut by 5 bases and J by 0 bases, with 11 bases left in between. Germline V gene sequence: CDR1 MDHEN, CDR2 SYDVKM. The data are from a study of T-cell reconstitution after alpha-beta-depleted transplantation in children. For TCRbeta, the library was prepared with unique molecular identifiers. TCRdb itself ran the PCR reads through MiXCR, one entry per CDR3 protein. This table has more than 200,000 distinct CDR3 sequences, about 8.8% appearing once. This TCR was recovered from a human donor who donated a stem cell graft to a child with SCID. Specimen: PBMCs from the stem cell graft donor, collected from the stem cell graft. V usage is TRBV28 and J usage is TRBJ1-5, with a tentative D call TRBD1 (6 bases). CDR3 residues: CASSPTGSSNQPQHF. Written as DNA, the CDR3 is TGTGCCAGCAGTCCGACAGGATCTAGCAATCAGCCCCAGCATTTT.